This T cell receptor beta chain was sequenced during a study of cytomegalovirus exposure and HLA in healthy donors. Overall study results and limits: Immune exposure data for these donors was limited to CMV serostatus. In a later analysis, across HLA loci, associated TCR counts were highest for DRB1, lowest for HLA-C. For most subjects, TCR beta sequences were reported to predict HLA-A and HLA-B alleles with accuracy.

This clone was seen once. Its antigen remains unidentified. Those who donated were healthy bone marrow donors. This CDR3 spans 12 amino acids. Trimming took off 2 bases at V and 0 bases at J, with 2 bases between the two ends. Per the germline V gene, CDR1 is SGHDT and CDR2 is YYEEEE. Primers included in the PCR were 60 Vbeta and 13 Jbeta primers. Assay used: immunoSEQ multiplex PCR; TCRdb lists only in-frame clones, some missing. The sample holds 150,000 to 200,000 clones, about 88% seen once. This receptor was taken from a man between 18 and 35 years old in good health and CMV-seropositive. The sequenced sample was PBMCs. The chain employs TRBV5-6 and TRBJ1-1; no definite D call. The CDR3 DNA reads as TGTGCCAGCAGCTTCATGAACACTGAAGCTTTCTTT. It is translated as CASSFMNTEAFF. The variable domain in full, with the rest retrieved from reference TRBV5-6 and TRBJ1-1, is DAGVTQSPTHLIKTRGQQVTLRCSPKSGHDTVSWYQQALGQGPQFIFQYYEEEERQRGNFPDRFSGHQFPNYSSELNVNALLLGDSALYLCASSFMNTEAFFGQGTRLTVV.